What follows are 31 T cell receptor beta chains derived from one specimen sequenced in a study of blood T cell repertoires in COVID-19 (dated by TCRdb to 2020 to 2022). Receptors were amplified or captured by the immunoSEQ multiplex PCR assay. TCRdb stores this immuneACCESS table with in-frame sequences only. Part of the clones is absent; in the studies checked, under half of the shortfall reflects unresolved V genes, and no reason is known for the rest. This sample lists over 150,000 clones; 70% to 85% were detected once. The ten top clones hold 25% to 30% of the sample. The sample taken for sequencing was peripheral blood. These receptors were taken from an older woman with acute or convalescent COVID-19.

This clone was seen once. The rearrangement uses TRBV3-1 (or the pseudogene TRBV3-2) and TRBJ1-2; no reliable D call. The CDR3 sequence is 13 residues long. Germline V lookup: CDR1 LGHDT, CDR2 YNNKEL (reference sequence). V lost 0 bases and J 6 bases, leaving 8 bases between the germline ends. The CDR3 DNA follows: TGTGCCAGCAGCCAAGACAACAGCCATGGCTACACCTTC. Its protein product is CASSQDNSHGYTF.

The chain combines TRBV6-2 or TRBV6-3 with TRBJ1-2; perhaps TRBD1 as D (6 bases). Trimming removed 2 bases at V and 2 bases at J, with 18 bases between. The germline V gene has CDR1 MNHEY and CDR2 SVGEGT. The CDR3 covers 17 residues. The CDR3 is CASSYPPYRALNYGYTF. The CDR3, as DNA: TGTGCCAGCAGTTACCCCCCCTACAGGGCGCTCAACTATGGCTACACCTTC.

The V gene is TRBV5-1, the J gene TRBJ2-7; D is ambiguous. The germline gives CDR1 SGHRS, CDR2 YFSETQ. V lost 4 bases and J 1 base, leaving 12 bases between the germline ends. The CDR3 covers 14 residues. DNA of the CDR3: TGCGCCAGCAGCCCGACAATATCATCCTACGAGCAGTACTTC. Residues: CASSPTISSYEQYF.

This chain connects TRBV7-8 to TRBJ2-2; 10 nucleotides agree with TRBD2. The CDR3 length is 17 residues. Germline CDR1 and CDR2: SGHVS and FQNEAQ. The junction had 3 bases not matched to a gene; V was cut back by 1 base and J by 1 base. The CDR3 spells CASSLVRTSGNTGELFF. In nucleotides, the CDR3 is TGTGCCAGCAGCTTAGTTCGGACTAGCGGGAACACCGGGGAGCTGTTTTTT.

The chain has TRBV5-1 and TRBJ2-3; TRBD2 is a possible D gene (6 bases). From germline, CDR1 is SGHRS and CDR2 YFSETQ. The CDR3 spans 16 residues. The germline V and J ends were trimmed by 4 bases and 6 bases, with 21 bases remaining between them. DNA for the CDR3: TGCGCCAGCAGCCCGCTAGCGAGGTTGAGGGGTGATACGCAGTATTTT. The encoded protein is CASSPLARLRGDTQYF. The complete variable domain, with remaining parts taken from reference TRBV5-1 and TRBJ2-3, reads KAGVTQTPRYLIKTRGQQVTLSCSPISGHRSVSWYQQTPGQGLQFLFEYFSETQRNKGNFPGRFSGRQFSNSRSEMNVSTLELGDSALYLCASSPLARLRGDTQYFGPGTRLTVL.

The chain couples TRBV19 to TRBJ2-7; 7 bases align to TRBD2. Losses at the gene ends were 5 bases for V and 0 bases for J; bases not matched to a gene: 7. Germline-derived CDR1 and CDR2 are LNHDA and SQIVND (reference sequence). This CDR3 region has 15 residues. CDR3 bases: TGTGCCAGTAGTCCTCAGGCGGGGGACTCCTACGAGCAGTACTTC. It encodes CASSPQAGDSYEQYF.

The chain combines TRBV7-2 with TRBJ2-3, with TRBD2 as a possible D gene (6 bases). Looked up from germline, CDR1 is SGHTA and CDR2 is FQGNSA. V lost 3 bases and J 4 bases, leaving 8 bases between the germline ends. The CDR3 has 13 amino acids. CDR3 nucleotide sequence: TGTGCCAGCAGCTTGCGCGGGGCAGATACGCAGTATTTT. Its protein product is CASSLRGADTQYF.

This chain joins TRBV28 and TRBJ2-3; tentatively, D is TRBD1 (8 bases). V lost 5 bases and J 4 bases, leaving 28 bases between the germline ends. Germline CDR1 reads MDHEN; CDR2 reads SYDVKM. The CDR3 extends over 19 amino acids. The CDR3 here is CASSHGQGGFNLSPDTQYF. CDR3 DNA: TGTGCCAGCAGTCATGGACAGGGAGGGTTTAACTTATCACCAGATACGCAGTATTTT.

The rearrangement uses TRBV19 and TRBJ2-1, with TRBD1 identical over 7 bases. The CDR3 runs to 15 residues. Per germline, CDR1 LNHDA and CDR2 SQIVND (reference sequence). V shed 4 bases, J shed 5 bases, and the junction held 8 bases outside the gene matches. This CDR3 reads CASSTNRGIDNEQFF. The CDR3 DNA reads as TGTGCCAGTAGTACCAACAGGGGTATCGACAATGAGCAGTTCTTC. The whole variable domain, filled in from reference TRBV19 and TRBJ2-1, reads DGGITQSPKYLFRKEGQNVTLSCEQNLNHDAMYWYRQDPGQGLRLIYYSQIVNDFQKGDIAEGYSVSREKKESFPLTVTSAQKNPTAFYLCASSTNRGIDNEQFFGPGTRLTVL.

This CDR3 reads CASSLLAGDTQYF. The DNA of the CDR3 is TGTGCCAGCAGCTTATTAGCGGGCGATACGCAGTATTTT. J is TRBJ2-3 and V is TRBV7-3; TRBD2 aligns across 7 bases. Trimming removed 2 bases from V and 6 bases from J; junction bases left unmatched: 2. The CDR3 has 13 amino acids. The germline CDR1 and CDR2 sequences are SGHTA and FQGTGA.

The chain employs TRBV5-1 and TRBJ2-1; D is possibly TRBD2 (7 bases). The V gene's germline CDR1 is SGHRS and CDR2 YFSETQ. The V gene lost 0 bases and the J gene lost 8 bases, with 15 bases spanning the gap. This CDR3 comprises 15 residues. CDR3 residues: CASSLGGGLAHEQFF. For the CDR3, the DNA is TGCGCCAGCAGCTTGGGGGGGGGCCTGGCACATGAGCAGTTCTTC.

This chain uses TRBV5-8 with TRBJ2-7, with a possible D match to TRBD1 (5 bases). The CDR3 is 19 amino acids. V was clipped by 1 base and J by 1 base, with 24 bases between them. Germline V gene lookup returns CDR1 SGHTS and CDR2 YDEGEE. CDR3 region: CASSLTFRAPSSSSYEQYF. Written as DNA, the CDR3 is TGTGCCAGCAGCTTGACGTTCAGGGCCCCATCGTCCTCGTCCTACGAGCAGTACTTC.

V usage is TRBV7-9 and J usage is TRBJ2-1; D perhaps matches TRBD1 (6 bases). V was trimmed by 5 bases and J by 0 bases, leaving 11 bases between them. From germline, CDR1 is SEHNR and CDR2 FQNEAQ (reference sequence). The CDR3 is 15 amino acids. CDR3 sequence reads: CASSRMGASYNEQFF. The CDR3 DNA reads TGTGCCAGCAGCCGAATGGGGGCCTCCTACAATGAGCAGTTCTTC. Together with reference TRBV7-9 and TRBJ2-1, the CDR3 gives the full variable domain: DTGVSQNPRHKITKRGQNVTFRCDPISEHNRLYWYRQTLGQGPEFLTYFQNEAQLEKSRLLSDRFSAERPKGSFSTLEIQRTEQGDSAMYLCASSRMGASYNEQFFGPGTRLTVL.

The chain carries TRBV5-8 and TRBJ1-4; the D gene is possibly TRBD1 (6 bases). Trimming shortened V by 4 bases and J by 8 bases, and 15 bases separated the two germline ends. CDR1 and CDR2 from the germline V gene are SGHTS and YDEGEE. The CDR3 extends over 14 amino acids. CDR3 DNA sequence: TGTGCCAGCAGCCCTCAGGGGAGTTACGAAAAACTGTTTTTT. Its translation: CASSPQGSYEKLFF.

V gene TRBV6-5 combines with J gene TRBJ2-3, with D perhaps TRBD1 (7 bases). Trimming removed 7 bases from V and 6 bases from J, with 17 bases in between. CDR1 and CDR2 (germline): MNHEY, SVGAGI. This CDR3 contains 14 residues. CDR3 sequence reads: CASTEGGGRDTQYF. The CDR3 nucleotides are TGTGCCAGCACCGAAGGAGGGGGCAGGGATACGCAGTATTTT.

Here the CDR3 reads CASGGVEVSPYGYTF. The DNA for the CDR3 is TGTGCCAGCGGGGGGGTTGAGGTGAGCCCCTATGGCTACACCTTC. The chain employs TRBV6-5 and TRBJ1-2; D might be TRBD1 (5 bases). CDR3 length equals 15 residues. Germline CDR1 and CDR2: MNHEY and SVGAGI. V lost 8 bases and J 4 bases, leaving 20 bases between the germline ends.

The V gene is TRBV9, the J gene TRBJ1-6, with no clear D. The ends were cut back, 0 bases at V and 17 bases at J, with 15 bases in the middle. Germline CDR1 SGDLS, CDR2 YYNGEE. CDR3 length: 13 residues. CDR3 amino acids: CASSVDGPGMIHF. Here the CDR3 DNA reads TGTGCCAGCAGCGTAGATGGGCCGGGAATGATCCACTTT.

This clone occurred a few times. The genes are TRBV19 and TRBJ1-1; no clear D. Germline CDR1 and CDR2: LNHDA and SQIVND (reference sequence). The CDR3 covers 15 residues. The V and J ends lost 3 bases and 1 base respectively, with 12 bases between them. The CDR3 spells CASSIVRRKNTEAFF. In DNA, the CDR3 is TGTGCCAGTAGTATTGTTCGGAGAAAGAACACTGAAGCTTTCTTT.

The sample holds a few counts of this clone. The CDR3 DNA follows: TGTGCCAGCAGCGTAGGGCAGGGACAGGCCTACGAGCAGTACTTC. Translating it yields CASSVGQGQAYEQYF. V usage is TRBV9 and J usage is TRBJ2-7; 8 bases map to TRBD1. This CDR3 contains 15 residues. Germline V gene lookup returns CDR1 SGDLS and CDR2 YYNGEE. Trimming took 0 bases from V and 2 from J; bases not matched to a gene: 4.

The gene calls are TRBV5-4 and TRBJ1-6; a possible D gene is TRBD1 (6 bases). This CDR3 has 14 residues. V shed 2 bases and J shed 10 bases, with 13 bases lying between them. Germline assignment: CDR1 SGHNT and CDR2 YYREEE (reference sequence). DNA of the CDR3: TGTGCCAGCAGCTTCAGGGGTGGAGACTCACCCCTCCACTTT. Its translation is CASSFRGGDSPLHF.

The chain joins TRBV27 to TRBJ1-4; 10 bases match TRBD1. This CDR3 has 15 residues. From germline, CDR1 is MNHEY and CDR2 SMNVEV (reference sequence). Unmatched junction bases numbered 3, after V lost 2 bases and J lost 6 bases. CDR3 protein: CASSLHGTGDEKLFF. CDR3 sequence (DNA): TGTGCCAGCAGTTTACACGGGACAGGGGATGAAAAACTGTTTTTT.

The chain has TRBV18 and TRBJ2-7, with D maybe TRBD2 (5 bases). V shed 3 bases and J shed 6 bases, with 12 bases lying between them. The CDR3 loop spans 13 amino acids. Germline lookup yields CDR1 KGHSH and CDR2 LQKENI. CDR3 residues: CASSPGVGFEQYF. In DNA form, the CDR3 reads TGTGCCAGCTCACCCGGGGTAGGGTTCGAGCAGTACTTC.

A few counts support this clone. The V and J genes are TRBV6-5 and TRBJ1-1; 7 bases match TRBD1. V dropped 6 bases and J dropped 9; count of bases not matched to a gene: 10. Germline loops: CDR1 MNHEY, CDR2 SVGAGI. This CDR3 is 13 amino acids long. The CDR3 DNA is TGTGCCAGCAGGCAGAACATTAGGGGGCAAGCTTTCTTT. Amino acids: CASRQNIRGQAFF.

This sequence joins TRBV6-5 and TRBJ1-4; tentatively, D is TRBD1 (5 bases). The V gene lost 2 bases and the J gene lost 10 bases, with 14 bases spanning the gap. The CDR3 is made up of 14 amino acids. Germline CDR1 is MNHEY and CDR2 is SVGAGI. CDR3: CASSYEGQGGKLFF. DNA of the CDR3: TGTGCCAGCAGTTACGAGGGGCAGGGAGGAAAACTGTTTTTT.

The gene calls are TRBV25-1 and TRBJ1-2; D is possibly TRBD1 (6 bases). Trimming cost V 7 bases and J 6 bases, with 18 bases left between them. The CDR3 totals 14 residues. Per germline, CDR1 MGHDK and CDR2 SYGVNS. The CDR3 sequence: CASNQAGGANGYTF. In DNA, the CDR3 is TGTGCCAGCAATCAAGCCGGGGGGGCCAATGGCTACACCTTC.

As DNA, the CDR3 is TGTGCCAGCAGTCCGGGACAGGGCCGCTACACCTTC. It codes for CASSPGQGRYTF. V gene TRBV6-5 combines with J gene TRBJ1-2; TRBD1 aligns across 9 bases. CDR3 length: 12 amino acids. Germline lookup yields CDR1 MNHEY and CDR2 SVGAGI. The trim removed 5 bases at V and 9 bases at J, leaving 4 bases unmatched.

The chain joins TRBV10-3 to TRBJ2-1; D gene ambiguous. Trimming took 3 bases from V and 9 from J, leaving 9 bases between them. Germline V gene data show CDR1 as ENHRY and CDR2 as SYGVKD. The CDR3 has 12 residues. The CDR3 sequence: CAISDLGVEQFF. CDR3 DNA: TGTGCCATCAGTGATTTAGGAGTTGAGCAGTTCTTC.

The rearrangement uses TRBV10-3 and TRBJ1-1; perhaps TRBD1 as D (5 bases). Germline V gene sequence: CDR1 ENHRY, CDR2 SYGVKD. The CDR3 is made up of 12 amino acids. V gave up 4 bases and J gave up 6 bases, with 9 bases separating them. CDR3 amino acids: CAISVGGAEAFF. The DNA of the CDR3 is TGTGCCATCAGTGTCGGGGGAGCTGAAGCTTTCTTT.

In this sample, this clone turned up once. This chain links TRBV2 with TRBJ2-2; a weak D match, TRBD1 (6 bases). Trimming left V 3 bases short and J 4 bases short, with 9 bases between. CDR1 is SNHLY, CDR2 FYNNEI, per germline. The CDR3 sequence is 14 residues long. The CDR3, as DNA: TGTGCCAGCAGTGACAGGGGACCCACCGGGGAGCTGTTTTTT. Translated, it gives CASSDRGPTGELFF.

V gene TRBV2 combines with J gene TRBJ2-1; 11 nucleotides line up with TRBD2. Germline CDR1 is SNHLY and CDR2 is FYNNEI. Trimming at V came to 5 bases and at J to 0 bases, leaving 3 bases not matched to a gene. The CDR3 extends over 16 amino acids. The DNA for the CDR3 is TGTGCCAGCAGTTCTAGCGGGGGGAGCTCCTACAATGAGCAGTTCTTC. Translation gives CASSSSGGSSYNEQFF. The whole variable domain, remainder taken from reference TRBV2 and TRBJ2-1, is EPEVTQTPSHQVTQMGQEVILRCVPISNHLYFYWYRQILGQKVEFLVSFYNNEISEKSEIFDDQFSVERPDGSNFTLKIRSTKLEDSAMYFCASSSSGGSSYNEQFFGPGTRLTVL.

CDR3 bases: TGCGCCAGCAGCCGGACCGGGACAGGGGGCTACAATGAGCAGTTCTTC. Translating it yields CASSRTGTGGYNEQFF. This chain connects TRBV5-1 to TRBJ2-1, with 11 nucleotides matching TRBD1. V gave up 4 bases and J gave up 3 bases; unmatched junction bases: 6. The CDR3 consists of 16 residues. The germline gives CDR1 SGHRS, CDR2 YFSETQ.